Listed below are T cell receptor beta chains from one sample, sequenced in a study of shared clonotypes between healthy human individuals. This table comes from immunoSEQ multiplex PCR, and its TCRdb copy is limited to in-frame clones, with some not included. This table holds fewer than 1.4 million clones, about four fifths found once. What was sequenced was memory CD4+ T cells from PBMCs. The receptors here all came from a man younger than 35 in good health. Some clones in this sample may be carry-over from other donors' samples. CDR3s include the opening cysteine and the closing phenylalanine or tryptophan. The D gene is left open where the match is weak. Expanded clones get a size class; other rows say once, few or many, or leave the size out.

D gene: .; J gene: TRBJ2-5; V gene: TRBV5-1; clone size: .; CDR3 DNA: TGCGCCAGCAGCTTAATGGGACCGGCAGAGACCCAGTACTTC; CDR3 protein: CASSLMGPAETQYF
D gene: TRBD1; J gene: TRBJ2-3; V gene: TRBV5-6; clone size: .; CDR3 DNA: TGTGCCAGCAGCTCTCAGGGGGCGGTCGGGGTTAGCACAGATACGCAGTATTTT; CDR3 protein: CASSSQGAVGVSTDTQYF
D gene: TRBD1; J gene: TRBJ1-4; V gene: TRBV5-8; clone size: .; CDR3 DNA: TGTGCCAGCAGCCCCGGGACAGGGGGCCCTATATCCACTAATGAAAAACTGTTTTTT; CDR3 protein: CASSPGTGGPISTNEKLFF
D gene: TRBD2; J gene: TRBJ2-7; V gene: TRBV4-3; clone size: .; CDR3 DNA: TGCGCCAGCAGCCAAGGAGCTAGCGGGTTAGCCGAGCAGTACTTC; CDR3 protein: CASSQGASGLAEQYF
D gene: .; J gene: TRBJ2-3; V gene: TRBV6-6; clone size: .; CDR3 DNA: TGTGCCAGCAGTTTTCCCGATGGGAGACGCACAGATACGCAGTATTTT; CDR3 protein: CASSFPDGRRTDTQYF
D gene: .; J gene: TRBJ2-3; V gene: TRBV4-1; clone size: .; CDR3 DNA: TGCGCCAGCAGGGTCGGACTGAGCACAGATACGCAGTATTTT; CDR3 protein: CASRVGLSTDTQYF
D gene: .; J gene: TRBJ2-3; V gene: TRBV27; clone size: .; CDR3 DNA: TGCGTTTTATGGGGAAGCGGCACAGATACGCAGTATTTT; CDR3 protein: CVLWGSGTDTQYF
D gene: .; J gene: TRBJ1-2; V gene: TRBV10-3; clone size: .; CDR3 DNA: TGTGCCATCAGTGACCGACTAAAGATTAACTATGGCTACACCTTC; CDR3 protein: CAISDRLKINYGYTF
D gene: TRBD2; J gene: TRBJ2-3; V gene: TRBV5-1; clone size: .; CDR3 DNA: TGCGCCAGCGCGGGGACTAGCGGATACACAGATACGCAGTATTTT; CDR3 protein: CASAGTSGYTDTQYF
D gene: TRBD2; J gene: TRBJ2-2; V gene: TRBV14; clone size: .; CDR3 DNA: TGTGCCAGCAGCCAACTCCGGACGGGAGGCACCGGGGAGCTGTTTTTT; CDR3 protein: CASSQLRTGGTGELFF
D gene: .; J gene: TRBJ2-7; V gene: TRBV28; clone size: .; CDR3 DNA: TGTGCCAGCAAGGACAGCTCCTCCTACGAGCAGTACTTC; CDR3 protein: CASKDSSSYEQYF
D gene: TRBD1; J gene: TRBJ1-3; V gene: TRBV15; clone size: .; CDR3 DNA: TGTGCCACCAGCAGAACAGGGGTTGGAAACACCATATATTTT; CDR3 protein: CATSRTGVGNTIYF
D gene: .; J gene: TRBJ1-2; V gene: TRBV10-3; clone size: .; CDR3 DNA: TGTGCCATCAGTGAGGGAGTGCGGGCAGAATACTATGGCTACACCTTC; CDR3 protein: CAISEGVRAEYYGYTF
D gene: .; J gene: TRBJ2-5; V gene: TRBV18; clone size: .; CDR3 DNA: TGTGCCAGCTCACCAGGTGGCAGCCCCCAAGAGACCCAGTACTTC; CDR3 protein: CASSPGGSPQETQYF
D gene: .; J gene: TRBJ2-3; V gene: TRBV6-5; clone size: .; CDR3 DNA: TGTGCCAGCAGTTCCACCTCGAATACGCAGTATTTT; CDR3 protein: CASSSTSNTQYF
D gene: TRBD1; J gene: TRBJ1-2; V gene: TRBV6-6; clone size: .; CDR3 DNA: TGTGCCAGCAGTTACGCAGGGGGCATTAAGGACTATGGCTACACCTTC; CDR3 protein: CASSYAGGIKDYGYTF
D gene: TRBD1; J gene: TRBJ2-1; V gene: TRBV11-2; clone size: .; CDR3 DNA: TGTGCCAGCAGCTTTGGGACAGGTATGGTCAATGAGCAGTTCTTC; CDR3 protein: CASSFGTGMVNEQFF
D gene: .; J gene: TRBJ2-3; V gene: TRBV19; clone size: .; CDR3 DNA: TGTGCCAGTAGTCGCAGGGGAGATACGCAGTATTTT; CDR3 protein: CASSRRGDTQYF
D gene: .; J gene: TRBJ2-5; V gene: TRBV7-9; clone size: .; CDR3 DNA: TGTGCCAGCAGCTTAGTAGGAGGGAGAACGGAGACCCAGTACTTC; CDR3 protein: CASSLVGGRTETQYF
D gene: TRBD2; J gene: TRBJ2-7; V gene: TRBV10-2; clone size: once; CDR3 DNA: TGCGCCAGCAGTGATAGCGGACTAGCGGGAGGGCCCTACGAGCAGTACTTC; CDR3 protein: CASSDSGLAGGPYEQYF
D gene: .; J gene: TRBJ2-3; V gene: TRBV7-2; clone size: .; CDR3 DNA: TGTGCCAGCAGCTCAAGTACGTATTTGACAGATACGCAGTATTTT; CDR3 protein: CASSSSTYLTDTQYF
D gene: .; J gene: TRBJ2-7; V gene: TRBV19; clone size: .; CDR3 DNA: TGTGCCAGAGGTTTGGGTCCCTCCGACGAGCAGTACTTC; CDR3 protein: CARGLGPSDEQYF
D gene: TRBD2; J gene: TRBJ2-1; V gene: TRBV6-4; clone size: .; CDR3 DNA: TGTGCCAGCAGTTATGGGGGGGAGAGCAATGAGCAGTTCTTC; CDR3 protein: CASSYGGESNEQFF
D gene: TRBD1; J gene: TRBJ2-2; V gene: TRBV27; clone size: .; CDR3 DNA: TGTGCCAGCAAAAGGGGACAGAAATACGGGGAGCTGTTTTTT; CDR3 protein: CASKRGQKYGELFF
D gene: TRBD1; J gene: TRBJ2-1; V gene: TRBV12-5; clone size: .; CDR3 DNA: TGTGCTAGTGGTTCAGGGGGCTCCTACAATGAGCAGTTCTTC; CDR3 protein: CASGSGGSYNEQFF
D gene: TRBD2; J gene: TRBJ2-1; V gene: TRBV28; clone size: once; CDR3 DNA: TGTGCCAGCAGAGAATCAGGGACTAGCGGATTCCAGCGGCAGTTCTTC; CDR3 protein: CASRESGTSGFQRQFF
D gene: TRBD2; J gene: TRBJ2-3; V gene: TRBV9; clone size: .; CDR3 DNA: TGTGCCAGCAGCGTGGCAGGGATGGGCGGGAGAGGGACAGATACGCAGTATTTT; CDR3 protein: CASSVAGMGGRGTDTQYF
D gene: TRBD1; J gene: TRBJ1-4; V gene: TRBV5-1; clone size: few; CDR3 DNA: TGCGCCAGCAGCGTAGGACAGGGAGTTTCTGAAAAACTGTTTTTT; CDR3 protein: CASSVGQGVSEKLFF
D gene: .; J gene: TRBJ2-1; V gene: TRBV18; clone size: .; CDR3 DNA: TGTGCCAGCTCACCTACCGGGACAACCTACAATGAGCAGTTCTTC; CDR3 protein: CASSPTGTTYNEQFF
D gene: TRBD2; J gene: TRBJ2-1; V gene: TRBV28; clone size: once; CDR3 DNA: TGTGCCAGCAGTTTAGGCGGGGGACTAGCTGTGAATGAGCAGTTCTTC; CDR3 protein: CASSLGGGLAVNEQFF
D gene: .; J gene: TRBJ2-7; V gene: TRBV7-7; clone size: .; CDR3 DNA: TGTGCCAGCAGCTCCGGGGCTGGCTACGAGCAGTACTTC; CDR3 protein: CASSSGAGYEQYF
D gene: TRBD2; J gene: TRBJ2-1; V gene: TRBV5-6; clone size: .; CDR3 DNA: TGTGCCAGCAGCTTGCCCGGTAGCGGGAGGGTATTGAATGAGCAGTTCTTC; CDR3 protein: CASSLPGSGRVLNEQFF
D gene: .; J gene: TRBJ1-1; V gene: TRBV18; clone size: .; CDR3 DNA: TGTGCCAGCTCACCAGTATCGGGGAGGAACACTGAAGCTTTCTTT; CDR3 protein: CASSPVSGRNTEAFF
D gene: TRBD1; J gene: TRBJ2-7; V gene: TRBV2; clone size: .; CDR3 DNA: TGTGCCAGCAGTGACGAGGGGGCAAGCGAGCAGTACTTC; CDR3 protein: CASSDEGASEQYF
D gene: .; J gene: TRBJ1-1; V gene: TRBV25-1; clone size: .; CDR3 DNA: TGTGCCAGCAGTGATCCCACCGAGGGGGACACTGAAGCTTTCTTT; CDR3 protein: CASSDPTEGDTEAFF
D gene: .; J gene: TRBJ2-5; V gene: TRBV6-1; clone size: .; CDR3 DNA: TGTGCCAGCATCGCCGCCGGGACACATCAAGAGACCCAGTACTTC; CDR3 protein: CASIAAGTHQETQYF
D gene: TRBD2; J gene: TRBJ2-5; V gene: TRBV5-4; clone size: .; CDR3 DNA: TGTGCCAGCAGCTTGGCGGGGGGAAAAGAGACCCAGTACTTC; CDR3 protein: CASSLAGGKETQYF
D gene: TRBD2; J gene: TRBJ2-1; V gene: TRBV9; clone size: .; CDR3 DNA: TGTGCCAGCAGCACCCGGAGACTAGCAGGTGAGCAGTTCTTC; CDR3 protein: CASSTRRLAGEQFF
D gene: TRBD2; J gene: TRBJ2-1; V gene: TRBV11-3; clone size: .; CDR3 DNA: TGTGCCAGCAGCTTAGGGACTAGCAGCAATGAGCAGTTCTTC; CDR3 protein: CASSLGTSSNEQFF
D gene: .; J gene: TRBJ1-2; V gene: TRBV6-5; clone size: .; CDR3 DNA: TGTGCCAGCAGTTACTCGAAGGGGGGCGGCTACACCTTC; CDR3 protein: CASSYSKGGGYTF